Sequencing of this T cell receptor beta chain was carried out in a study of shared clonotypes between healthy human individuals (dated by TCRdb to the early 2020s). With respect to the entire study: The cohort included three men and two women between 18 and 49 years of age. To increase sequencing depth and limit assay-specific biases, different laboratories used diverse techniques to prepare libraries and sequence TCR repertoires. Blood TCR repertoires of five healthy adults were deeply sequenced to estimate repertoire size and the extent of clonotype sharing between individuals. Per donor, leukapheresis produced somewhere between about 0.9 and 9.5 billion PBMCs. For each donor, CD4 naive and CD4 memory were each run on three plates, CD8 naive on two plates, and CD8 memory on one plate. The investigation overall reported the following: Only blood was sampled, and tissue TCR repertoires likely differ from those in blood. Compared with non-shared clonotypes, clonotypes shared by all four sorted-subset donors had higher generation probabilities. Rarefaction of sorted-subset datasets indicated incomplete sequencing despite the large sequencing depth. Across four donors, approximately 5% of naive CD4, approximately 4% of naive CD8, 2% to 2.5% of memory CD4, and about 0.4% of memory CD8 clonotypes were shared. Based on pairwise subsampling, the degree of clonotype sharing among donors was expected to be affected by sequencing depth. Because the study included a small number of donors, the genetic and exposure-history diversity represented was limited. Estimated clonotype richness was generally larger for naive than for memory subsets.

CDR1 is given as SQVTM and CDR2 as ANQGSEA, both from the germline V gene. From the cysteine up to the phenylalanine, the CDR3 has a length of 14 residues. The read is trimmed to its CDR3 DNA, 42 bases read in frame from base 1. Trimming accounts for 3 bases at V and 5 bases at J, while the number of junction bases matched to no gene is 9. As to this clone: It lacks a known antigen. Base qualities were left out, and no much larger clone turns up one base away.

The donors were healthy, HIV-negative adults with no recently reported acute infections or vaccinations. All donors were Caucasian adults living in Nashville, Tennessee, USA. CD4+ T cells were enriched by magnetic negative selection, after which naive cells were positively selected on CD45RA and the negative fraction was taken as the memory subset. Blood was obtained by leukapheresis, after which PBMCs were separated by Ficoll-Histopaque density gradient centrifugation and cryopreserved in liquid nitrogen vapor phase. Analytical flow cytometry was used to check the purity and quantity of every magnetically sorted T cell population. Genomic DNA was isolated from every sorted fraction and measured by UV absorbance on a Nanodrop 2000c. TCR CDR3 regions were amplified from genomic DNA by multiplex PCR using the deep immunoSEQ assay. Extracted genomic DNA from each cell subset was spread evenly across all wells of several immunoSEQ 96-well plates, with each plate serving as a replicate. For sorted subsets, about 200 ng genomic DNA, equal to tens of thousands of T cell genomes, was loaded into each replicate PCR. Purified libraries were quantified with a Qubit 3.0 fluorometer, sized on a Bioanalyzer 2100, and re-quantified with the KAPA Library Quantification kit. A separate single-read 150-cycle Illumina NextSeq 550 flow cell was used to sequence each immunoSEQ 96-well plate. For the original study's pipeline: Because the immunoSEQ output held only junctional sequences and lacked quality scores, the filtering could not match the filtering applied to full-length reads. Sequences were annotated with PyIR, a Python wrapper for IgBLAST v1.9, and V/J genes and CDR3 were assigned using IMGT germline references. Reads were removed for weak V/J assignments (E-value above 1e-6), missing CDR3, stop codons, out-of-frame junctions, or ambiguous translated residues. V3J clonotypes were defined as sequences sharing an identical inferred V gene, J gene, and CDR3 amino acid sequence. To compute the percentage overlap between repertoires, the number of shared unique clonotypes was divided by the size of the smaller repertoire. Repertoire richness was assessed with RTK rarefaction, the Chao1 estimator, and Recon v2.1 estimates of unobserved clonotypes. Generation probabilities for all TCRbeta clonotypes obtained by the gDNA method from a few donors were computed using OLGA. The source is immuneACCESS, and TCRdb retained only in-frame sequences with V and J called. Part of the clones is not carried over; for the studies checked, unresolved V genes explain less than half of this, and the remainder is unexplained. V and J calls plus clone size are reproduced from that table; the DNA served to infer D and trimming. This sample comprises 2 million to 2.5 million clones, roughly 92% of them detected only once. 0.37% of the sample lies in the top ten.

The chain uses TRBV29-1 and TRBJ1-2, with 7 bases in between that match TRBD1. Sequencing was done on a sample of naive CD4+ T cells from PBMCs. The cell subset or site label corresponds to: CD45RA+ positively selected. The receptor was isolated from a young man in good health. Some clones in this sample may be carry-over from other donors' samples. The CDR3 reads as follows: CSVEGQGDDYGYTF. The DNA reads TGCAGCGTTGAGGGGCAGGGGGATGATTATGGCTACACCTTC.